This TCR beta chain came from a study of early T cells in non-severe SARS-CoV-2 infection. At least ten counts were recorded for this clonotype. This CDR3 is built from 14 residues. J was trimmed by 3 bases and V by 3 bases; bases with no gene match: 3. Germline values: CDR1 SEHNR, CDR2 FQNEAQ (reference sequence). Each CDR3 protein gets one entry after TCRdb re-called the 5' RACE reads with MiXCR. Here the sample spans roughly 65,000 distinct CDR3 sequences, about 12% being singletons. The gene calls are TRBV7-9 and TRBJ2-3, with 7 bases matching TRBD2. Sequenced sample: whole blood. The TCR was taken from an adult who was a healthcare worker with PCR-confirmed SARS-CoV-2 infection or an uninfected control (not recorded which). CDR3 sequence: CASSLGGETDTQYF. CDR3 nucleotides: TGTGCCAGCAGCTTGGGGGGGGAAACAGATACGCAGTATTTT.